The 3 T cell receptor beta chains in this list originate from one sample, sequenced in a study of cytotoxic CD8 clonotypes in ibrutinib-treated CLL. Data came from immunoSEQ multiplex PCR; TCRdb stores just in-frame clones and leaves some out. This table has some 290,000 clones, about 80% appearing once. The source was PBMCs, collected before ibrutinib treatment. The receptors shown here come from a human donor with chronic lymphocytic leukemia.

The chain combines TRBV5-4 with TRBJ2-1; 16 nucleotides agree with TRBD2. Germline CDR1 SGHNT, CDR2 YYREEE (reference sequence). The V gene end was trimmed by 4 bases and the J gene end by 9 bases; junction bases not matched to a gene: 13. The CDR3 totals 18 residues. As DNA, the CDR3 is TGTGCCAGCAGCCGGGGGACTAGCGGGAGGGCTAGTGTGGGTGAGCAGTTCTTC. It specifies CASSRGTSGRASVGEQFF. The whole variable domain, filled in from reference TRBV5-4 and TRBJ2-1, reads ETGVTQSPTHLIKTRGQQVTLRCSSQSGHNTVSWYQQALGQGPQFIFQYYREEENGRGNFPPRFSGLQFPNYSSELNVNALELDDSALYLCASSRGTSGRASVGEQFFGPGTRLTVL.

V and J are TRBV27 and TRBJ2-7; no clear D gene. The germline CDR1 and CDR2 sequences are MNHEY and SMNVEV (reference sequence). V was cut by 3 bases and J by 3 bases, with 12 bases left in between. The CDR3 spans 14 residues. The CDR3 DNA follows: TGTGCCAGCAGTTTTGGTGACTCAGACTACGAGCAGTACTTC. Translating it yields CASSFGDSDYEQYF.

This clone was counted a single time. This chain uses TRBV6-6 with TRBJ2-5, with TRBD2 matching 9 bases. CDR1 is MNHNY and CDR2 is SVGAGI in the germline V gene (reference sequence). CDR3 length equals 13 residues. V dropped 10 bases and J dropped 2; count of bases not matched to a gene: 5. CDR3 DNA sequence: TGTGCCACCTCGACTAGCGGACAAGAGACCCAGTACTTC. This encodes CATSTSGQETQYF.